Listed here are 24 T cell receptor beta chains from one sample, sequenced in a study of T cells after yellow fever vaccination. TCRdb reanalysed the 5' RACE reads using MiXCR and keeps one entry per CDR3 protein. Here the sample spans under 300,000 distinct CDR3 sequences, more than 6.5% being singletons. Specimen: CD4+ T cells sorted from PBMCs, collected on the day of the yellow fever booster vaccination. The source is a man aged 30-40 years who received the YFV17D yellow fever vaccine.

As concerns this clonotype: This sequence may be a read error, since a much larger clone differs from it by one base. The chain combines TRBV12-3 or TRBV12-4 with TRBJ2-5; D unresolved. The CDR3 extends over 15 amino acids. The CDR3 loop reads CASSLGPVMSETHYF. CDR3 sequence (DNA): TGTGCCAGCAGTTTAGGGCCTGTCATGTCAGAGACCCACTACTTC.

The chain has TRBV7-2 and TRBJ2-1, with 10 bases that match TRBD2. J lost 7 bases, V lost 1 base, and 4 bases had no gene match. The CDR3 totals 15 residues. Germline assignment: CDR1 SGHTA and CDR2 FQGNSA. The CDR3 reads CASSLVTSGLNEQFF. CDR3 DNA sequence: TGTGCCAGCAGCTTAGTGACTAGCGGGCTAAATGAGCAGTTCTTC.

This clonotype was counted a single time. The chain couples TRBV7-9 to TRBJ2-7; 7 nucleotides align to TRBD2. Per germline, CDR1 SEHNR and CDR2 FQNEAQ (reference sequence). V trimming: 6 bases; J trimming: 4 bases; junction bases outside the gene matches: 12. The CDR3 is made up of 15 amino acids. DNA for the CDR3: TGTGCCAGCAGTCACTCATCCCTAGCGGTATACGAGCAGTACTTC. Protein product: CASSHSSLAVYEQYF.

Ten or more counts support this clonotype. The J gene is TRBJ2-2, the V gene TRBV20-1; possibly TRBD1 or TRBD2 for D (5 bases each). V lost 6 bases and J lost 6, with 14 bases in between. The CDR3 sequence is 13 residues long. Germline V gives CDR1 DFQATT, CDR2 SNEGSKA (reference sequence). CDR3 loop: CSATRVGAGELFF. CDR3 DNA sequence: TGCAGTGCAACCAGGGTGGGGGCCGGGGAGCTGTTTTTT.

The V and J genes are TRBV20-1 and TRBJ2-3; D call uncertain. Germline V gives CDR1 DFQATT, CDR2 SNEGSKA (reference sequence). This CDR3 contains 13 residues. Between the trimmed V and J ends, which lost 4 bases and 6 bases, there was a span of 14 bases. The CDR3: CSATNLDSDTQYF. As DNA, the CDR3 is TGCAGTGCTACAAACCTAGATTCGGATACGCAGTATTTT.

This clonotype has only a few counts. The gene calls are TRBV5-1 and TRBJ2-3; the D gene is possibly TRBD2 (5 bases). Trimming removed 1 base from V and 1 base from J, with 10 bases in between. Germline V gene sequence: CDR1 SGHRS, CDR2 YFSETQ. The CDR3 extends over 15 amino acids. The CDR3 protein is CASSLLGAGTDTQYF. CDR3 nucleotide sequence: TGCGCCAGCAGCTTGCTGGGAGCGGGCACAGATACGCAGTATTTT.

The table lists this clonotype with many counts. J is TRBJ2-4 and V is TRBV3-1, with D possibly matching TRBD1 (6 bases). The CDR3 is 16 residues long. Germline V gene sequence: CDR1 LGHDT, CDR2 YNNKEL (reference sequence). The germline V and J ends were trimmed by 4 bases and 6 bases, with 19 bases remaining between them. This chain's CDR3 is CASSPFNDIRGNIQYF. The CDR3 DNA sequence: TGTGCCAGCAGCCCCTTTAACGACATCAGGGGAAACATTCAGTACTTC.

This clonotype was counted ten times or more. The V call is TRBV5-1, the J call TRBJ2-2; a weak D match, TRBD2 (5 bases). In germline, CDR1 is SGHRS, CDR2 YFSETQ. CDR3 size: 13 residues. V was trimmed by 4 bases and J by 6 bases, leaving 10 bases between them. The CDR3 region has the DNA TGCGCCAGCAGCCGCATGGGAGCCGGGGAGCTGTTTTTT. Translating it yields CASSRMGAGELFF.

This clonotype was seen a handful of times. This chain uses TRBV7-2 with TRBJ2-2, with D uncertain. CDR3 length equals 16 residues. CDR1 is SGHTA, CDR2 FQGNSA, per germline. The V gene lost 1 base and the J gene lost 1 base, with 10 bases spanning the gap. DNA for the CDR3: TGTGCCAGCAGCTTAGTCGGCATCCTGAACACCGGGGAGCTGTTTTTT. Translated, it gives CASSLVGILNTGELFF. Drawing the rest from reference TRBV7-2 and TRBJ2-2, the complete variable domain is GAGVSQSPSNKVTEKGKDVELRCDPISGHTALYWYRQSLGQGLEFLIYFQGNSAPDKSGLPSDRFSAERTGGSVSTLTIQRTQQEDSAVYLCASSLVGILNTGELFFGEGSRLTVL.

In its sample, this clonotype was seen a few times. J is TRBJ1-6 and V is TRBV3-1; D not certain. Germline V CDR1 and CDR2: LGHDT, YNNKEL (reference sequence). CDR3 length: 17 residues. V lost 1 base and J 0 bases, leaving 10 bases between the germline ends. DNA of the CDR3: TGTGCCAGCAGCCAAGGGTTTGGAAGCTCCTATAATTCACCCCTCCACTTT. Its protein product is CASSQGFGSSYNSPLHF.

This clonotype was observed a handful of times. This chain joins TRBV7-3 and TRBJ2-3; no clear D gene. This CDR3 is 13 amino acids long. CDR1 and CDR2 (germline): SGHTA, FQGTGA. The V end lost 6 bases, the J end lost 4 bases, and 11 bases lay between the germline ends. The CDR3 DNA follows: TGTGCCAGCAGGGCCCACCCGGCAGATACGCAGTATTTT. Residues: CASRAHPADTQYF. Full variable domain (rest looked up from reference TRBV7-3 and TRBJ2-3): GAGVSQTPSNKVTEKGKYVELRCDPISGHTALYWYRQSLGQGPEFLIYFQGTGAADDSGLPNDRFFAVRPEGSVSTLKIQRTERGDSAVYLCASRAHPADTQYFGPGTRLTVL.

V usage is TRBV20-1 and J usage is TRBJ2-1, with D perhaps matching TRBD2 (5 bases). Between the trimmed V and J ends, which lost 7 bases and 0 bases, there was a span of 10 bases. The CDR3 is made up of 13 amino acids. Germline V lookup: CDR1 DFQATT, CDR2 SNEGSKA (reference sequence). The chain's CDR3 is CSVRGSSYNEQFF. In DNA form, the CDR3 reads TGCAGTGTACGGGGAAGCTCCTACAATGAGCAGTTCTTC.

This clonotype turned up a few times. The chain recombines TRBV29-1 with TRBJ1-2, with 7 bases fitting TRBD1. CDR1 and CDR2 (germline): SQVTM, ANQGSEA. With 7 bases clipped from V and 2 bases from J, the junction kept 7 bases outside the gene matches. The CDR3 length is 13 residues. CDR3 region: CSARTGTNYGYTF. The CDR3 coding sequence is TGCAGCGCCCGGACAGGCACGAACTATGGCTACACCTTC.

About this clonotype itself: A read error may be the cause here, since a much bigger clone is one base away. The chain employs TRBV9 and TRBJ2-7; 7 bases align to TRBD1. Germline V lookup: CDR1 SGDLS, CDR2 YYNGEE. The CDR3 spans 17 residues. V shed 2 bases and J 6 bases; nucleotides not matched to a gene: 17. The DNA of the CDR3 is TGTGCCAGCAGCGTCGGCCCGACCGTGACAGGGTTTGGCGAGCAGTACTTC. This translates into CASSVGPTVTGFGEQYF. Looking up the rest from reference TRBV9 and TRBJ2-7 gives the full variable domain: DSGVTQTPKHLITATGQRVTLRCSPRSGDLSVYWYQQSLDQGLQFLIQYYNGEERAKGNILERFSAQQFPDLHSELNLSSLELGDSALYFCASSVGPTVTGFGEQYFGPGTRLTVT.

This clonotype showed up many times. This rearrangement joins TRBV10-3 to TRBJ2-1, with 9 bases lining up with TRBD1. CDR3 length: 14 residues. J gave up 5 bases and V 6 bases, and 5 bases lay outside the gene matches. Germline CDR1 ENHRY, CDR2 SYGVKD. The CDR3 loop reads CAIRGTGRHNEQFF. In nucleotides, the CDR3 is TGTGCCATCAGGGGGACAGGGAGGCACAATGAGCAGTTCTTC.

This rearrangement joins TRBV7-2 to TRBJ2-2; D not resolved. Per the germline V gene, CDR1 is SGHTA and CDR2 is FQGNSA. Trimming left V 2 bases short and J 3 bases short, with 4 bases between. The CDR3 loop spans 13 amino acids. The CDR3 region is CASSLLYTGELFF. In DNA, the CDR3 is TGTGCCAGCAGCTTATTATACACCGGGGAGCTGTTTTTT.

This clonotype has only a few counts. The V call is TRBV4-2, the J call TRBJ1-2; the D is unclear. Germline loops: CDR1 LGHNA, CDR2 YNFKEQ. CDR3 length equals 14 residues. The V end lost 1 base, the J end lost 2 bases, and 8 bases lay between the germline ends. CDR3 in DNA: TGTGCCAGCAGCCAAGGTTGGAGGAACTATGGCTACACCTTC. It specifies CASSQGWRNYGYTF.

In the case of this clonotype: This may stem from a read error, because a much larger clone lies one nucleotide away. The chain links TRBV5-1 to TRBJ2-7; no firm D call. This CDR3 comprises 13 residues. The V end was cut by 3 bases, the J end by 5 bases, with 12 bases between. CDR1 and CDR2 (germline): SGHRS, YFSETQ. The CDR3 protein is CASSSPPAHEQYF. The CDR3 region has the DNA TGCGCCAGCAGCTCCCCCCCGGCTCACGAGCAGTACTTC. The full variable domain, in which reference TRBV5-1 and TRBJ2-7 provide the parts outside the CDR3, is KAGVTQTPRYLIKTRGQQVTLSCSPISGHRSVSWYQQTPGQGLQFLFEYFSETQRNKGNFPGRFSGRQFSNSRSEMNVSTLELGDSALYLCASSSPPAHEQYFGPGTRLTVT.

This clonotype came up many times. The gene calls are TRBV27 and TRBJ2-5; D gene unclear. With 5 bases removed from V and 0 bases from J, the gap between germline ends came to 10 bases. This CDR3 is built from 14 residues. Germline V lookup: CDR1 MNHEY, CDR2 SMNVEV (reference sequence). CDR3: CASSHTLNQETQYF. The CDR3 nucleotides read TGTGCCAGCAGTCATACCCTTAACCAAGAGACCCAGTACTTC.

The V and J genes are TRBV7-2 and TRBJ2-7; TRBD2 is a possible D gene (6 bases). Trimming left V 1 base short and J 4 bases short, with 11 bases between. Germline V gene data show CDR1 as SGHTA and CDR2 as FQGNSA. There are 14 residues in the CDR3. The CDR3, as DNA: TGTGCCAGCAGCTTAGATTCCAGCGGGTACGAGCAGTACTTC. It translates to CASSLDSSGYEQYF.

Many counts were recorded for this clonotype. The chain uses TRBV7-2 and TRBJ2-7, with D tentatively TRBD2 (6 bases). Trimming removed 1 base at V and 1 base at J, with 8 bases between. The length of the CDR3 is 14 residues. Per germline, CDR1 SGHTA and CDR2 FQGNSA. The CDR3 nucleotides read TGTGCCAGCAGCTTAGATCTAGCGTCCTACGAGCAGTACTTC. Amino acids: CASSLDLASYEQYF.

This clonotype was observed many times. The chain employs TRBV29-1 and TRBJ2-7; 11 bases map to TRBD1. Losses at the gene ends were 7 bases for V and 2 bases for J; bases not matched to a gene: 1. The germline CDR1 and CDR2 sequences are SQVTM and ANQGSEA. The CDR3 covers 12 residues. The CDR3 DNA reads TGCAGCGGGGGACAGGGGGCCTACGAGCAGTACTTC. Translated, it gives CSGGQGAYEQYF.

The DNA of the CDR3 is TGCAGTGCTAGAGATGGACGAGGACCGAATGAAGCTTTCTTT. Amino acid sequence: CSARDGRGPNEAFF. The chain has TRBV20-1 and TRBJ1-1; D remains ambiguous. This CDR3 region has 14 residues. Trimming removed 0 bases at V and 7 bases at J, with 15 bases between. CDR1 and CDR2 (germline): DFQATT, SNEGSKA (reference sequence).

This chain connects TRBV6-1 to TRBJ2-2; 11 positions match TRBD2. J lost 6 bases, V lost 7 bases, and 16 bases had no gene match. This CDR3 comprises 18 residues. CDR1 and CDR2 from the germline V gene are MNHNS and SASEGT. As DNA, the CDR3 is TGTGCCAGCACCACCCCCTCGGGGACTAGCGGACGCTCCGGGGAGCTGTTTTTT. Protein: CASTTPSGTSGRSGELFF.